This entry lists 20 T cell receptor beta chains sequenced from one sample in a study of blood T cell repertoires in COVID-19. Profiling relied on immunoSEQ multiplex PCR, and the TCRdb table lists in-frame clones only, not all of them. The sample lists 120,000 or so clones, 88% occurring once. Sequencing input: peripheral blood. These receptors were obtained from an elderly woman with acute or convalescent COVID-19.

V and J are TRBV28 and TRBJ2-3, with 16 bases lining up with TRBD2. The length of the CDR3 is 17 residues. With 5 bases clipped from V and 2 bases from J, the junction kept 4 bases outside the gene matches. Germline CDR1 and CDR2: MDHEN and SYDVKM. The CDR3 loop reads CASSKGLAGGITDTQYF. The CDR3 region has the DNA TGTGCCAGCAGTAAGGGACTAGCGGGAGGGATCACAGATACGCAGTATTTT. Full variable domain (missing parts from reference TRBV28 and TRBJ2-3): DVKVTQSSRYLVKRTGEKVFLECVQDMDHENMFWYRQDPGLGLRLIYFSYDVKMKEKGDIPEGYSVSREKKERFSLILESASTNQTSMYLCASSKGLAGGITDTQYFGPGTRLTVL.

The V call is TRBV7-2, the J call TRBJ1-2, with TRBD1 matching 9 bases. Per germline, CDR1 SGHTA and CDR2 FQGNSA. The V segment lost 5 bases and the J segment 8 bases; nucleotides outside the gene matches: 15. The CDR3 consists of 16 residues. Here the CDR3 DNA reads TGTGCCAGCAGCCAATCTCGCGGGACAGGGTGGAGAGGCTACACCTTC. It encodes CASSQSRGTGWRGYTF.

V usage is TRBV7-3 and J usage is TRBJ1-2; possible D gene TRBD1, 5 bases. Trimming removed 1 base at V and 7 bases at J, with 10 bases between. Germline V gene data show CDR1 as SGHTA and CDR2 as FQGTGA. The length of the CDR3 is 13 residues. The DNA for the CDR3 is TGTGCCAGCAGCTTAAGCAGGGTTGGTGGCTACACCTTC. Protein sequence: CASSLSRVGGYTF.

This clone was seen a handful of times. J is TRBJ1-5 and V is TRBV27; tentative D call: TRBD1 (6 bases). The germline gives CDR1 MNHEY, CDR2 SMNVEV (reference sequence). Between the trimmed V and J ends, which lost 5 bases and 2 bases, there was a span of 13 bases. CDR3 length equals 15 residues. This chain's CDR3 is CASSATGRGNQPQHF. The CDR3 DNA reads as TGTGCCAGCAGTGCCACAGGGCGAGGCAATCAGCCCCAGCATTTT.

CDR3 in DNA: TGTGCCAGCAGCCAAGCTAGCGGGGGGAAGAATGAGCAGTTCTTC. Amino acids: CASSQASGGKNEQFF. The chain employs TRBV4-2 and TRBJ2-1; 11 bases map to TRBD2. The CDR3 is made up of 15 amino acids. V shed 1 base, J shed 7 bases, and the junction held 3 bases outside the gene matches. Germline CDR1 and CDR2: LGHNA and YNFKEQ.

The CDR3 is CASTPQRLAGRDTQYF. The DNA of the CDR3 is TGTGCCAGCACCCCTCAACGGCTAGCGGGTAGGGATACGCAGTATTTT. V is TRBV7-8 and J is TRBJ2-3, with 8 nucleotides matching TRBD2. Germline V lookup: CDR1 SGHVS, CDR2 FQNEAQ. This CDR3 is 16 amino acids long. Losses at the gene ends were 7 bases for V and 6 bases for J; bases not matched to a gene: 15.

CDR3 sequence: CSVESGLLGEKLFF. The CDR3 DNA reads as TGCAGCGTTGAAAGTGGCCTCCTCGGGGAAAAACTGTTTTTT. The chain combines TRBV29-1 with TRBJ1-4; D remains unclear. The CDR3 spans 14 residues. The V and J ends lost 2 bases and 8 bases respectively, with 15 bases between them. Germline CDR1 is SQVTM and CDR2 is ANQGSEA.

This chain links TRBV6-5 with TRBJ2-7; no reliable D call. V lost 6 bases, J lost 3 bases, and 15 bases lay in between. CDR3 length: 14 residues. CDR1 and CDR2 (germline): MNHEY, SVGAGI. CDR3 sequence reads: CASRDRNGVYEQYF. The CDR3 nucleotides are TGTGCCAGCAGGGATAGGAACGGAGTCTACGAGCAGTACTTC.

The J gene is TRBJ2-3, the V gene TRBV19; D is possibly TRBD1 (6 bases). The CDR3 loop spans 15 amino acids. V lost 7 bases, J lost 2 bases, and 16 bases lay in between. Germline lookup yields CDR1 LNHDA and CDR2 SQIVND (reference sequence). CDR3 loop: CASNRGWGDTDTQYF. The CDR3, as DNA: TGTGCCAGTAATAGGGGGTGGGGTGACACAGATACGCAGTATTTT. Complete variable domain (other parts from reference TRBV19 and TRBJ2-3): DGGITQSPKYLFRKEGQNVTLSCEQNLNHDAMYWYRQDPGQGLRLIYYSQIVNDFQKGDIAEGYSVSREKKESFPLTVTSAQKNPTAFYLCASNRGWGDTDTQYFGPGTRLTVL.

This chain links TRBV18 with TRBJ2-2; TRBD1 matches at 9 bases. Germline assignment: CDR1 KGHSH and CDR2 LQKENI. J was trimmed by 4 bases and V by 3 bases; bases with no gene match: 3. This CDR3 contains 15 residues. The CDR3 nucleotides are TGTGCCAGCTCACCTCGACAGGGGGTCACCGGGGAGCTGTTTTTT. Translation gives CASSPRQGVTGELFF.

V is TRBV2 and J is TRBJ1-2; D gene ambiguous. V shed 1 base and J shed 10 bases, with 4 bases lying between them. Germline V gene sequence: CDR1 SNHLY, CDR2 FYNNEI. The CDR3 consists of 10 residues. CDR3 sequence (DNA): TGTGCCAGCAGTGAAGGGCTCTACACCTTC. Protein: CASSEGLYTF.

Points on this clone: The same CDR3 is also encoded by other DNA sequences in this sample. V gene TRBV3-1 (or the pseudogene TRBV3-2) combines with J gene TRBJ1-5, with D uncertain. Deletions cut 1 base from V and 4 bases from J, with 5 bases between. The CDR3 covers 13 residues. CDR1 LGHDT and CDR2 YNNKEL come from the germline V gene (reference sequence). CDR3 coding DNA: TGTGCCAGCAGCCAAGCGGGGAATCAGCCCCAGCATTTT. Translated: CASSQAGNQPQHF.

The rearrangement joins TRBV9 to TRBJ2-5, with D perhaps TRBD1 (5 bases). Germline CDR1 reads SGDLS; CDR2 reads YYNGEE. The CDR3 length is 13 residues. Trimming removed 4 bases from V and 5 bases from J, with 12 bases in between. This CDR3 is CASSPQGWETQYF. CDR3 nucleotides: TGTGCCAGCAGCCCTCAGGGCTGGGAGACCCAGTACTTC.

The chain recombines TRBV6-6 with TRBJ2-1, with 11 positions matching TRBD1. V was pared by 6 bases and J by 6 bases, with 4 bases of the junction left unmatched. This CDR3 region has 14 residues. The germline V gene encodes CDR1 MNHNY and CDR2 SVGAGI (reference sequence). The CDR3 DNA reads as TGTGCCAGCAGATCCGGGACAGGGGGCAATGAGCAGTTCTTC. It is translated as CASRSGTGGNEQFF.

The J gene is TRBJ2-5, the V gene TRBV6-5; TRBD2 matches at 10 bases. After removal of 6 bases from V and 2 bases from J, the junction contained 6 bases not matched to a gene. This CDR3 is built from 15 residues. Germline V gives CDR1 MNHEY, CDR2 SVGAGI. CDR3 residues: CASRLAGLTQETQYF. The CDR3 coding sequence is TGTGCCAGCAGACTAGCGGGGTTAACACAAGAGACCCAGTACTTC.

V gene TRBV27 combines with J gene TRBJ2-5; 10 nucleotides match TRBD2. The CDR3 is 16 residues long. Trimming cost V 5 bases and J 3 bases; bases outside gene matches: 9. CDR1 is MNHEY, CDR2 SMNVEV, per germline (reference sequence). The CDR3 region is CASSTVKSGGEETQYF. CDR3 bases: TGTGCCAGCAGTACCGTAAAGAGCGGGGGGGAAGAGACCCAGTACTTC.

V and J are TRBV19 and TRBJ1-2; D is undetermined. CDR1 and CDR2 from the germline V gene are LNHDA and SQIVND (reference sequence). This CDR3 contains 13 residues. V dropped 5 bases and J dropped 8 bases, with 15 bases sitting between them. The chain's CDR3 is CASSLRPGRGYTF. In DNA form, the CDR3 reads TGTGCCAGTAGTTTACGGCCGGGTCGGGGCTACACCTTC.

The rearrangement links TRBV7-3 to TRBJ2-3, with unresolved D. This CDR3 is built from 14 residues. Germline CDR1 and CDR2: SGHTA and FQGTGA. Trimming cost V 0 bases and J 3 bases, with 7 bases left between them. This CDR3 is CASSLTQFTDTQYF. The DNA of the CDR3 is TGTGCCAGCAGCTTAACGCAGTTTACAGATACGCAGTATTTT.

The chain couples TRBV7-2 to TRBJ2-6; D is undetermined. The germline CDR1 and CDR2 sequences are SGHTA and FQGNSA. The CDR3 totals 15 residues. V was clipped by 3 bases and J by 0 bases, with 6 bases between them. For the CDR3, the DNA is TGTGCCAGCAGCTTCCAACACTCTGGGGCCAACGTCCTGACTTTC. This translates into CASSFQHSGANVLTF.

The chain carries TRBV12-3 or TRBV12-4 and TRBJ2-5, with a tentative D call TRBD2 (6 bases). The V and J ends lost 3 bases and 11 bases respectively, with 16 bases between them. The CDR3 contains 13 residues. CDR3 residues: CASSFSPSERQYF. Here the CDR3 DNA reads TGTGCCAGCAGTTTCAGTCCTAGCGAGCGGCAGTACTTC.